This T cell receptor beta chain was documented in a study of shared clonotypes between healthy human individuals. Findings and limits, study-wide: Generation probabilities were higher for clonotypes shared across all four sorted-subset donors than for unshared ones. A handful of donors showed sharing of around 5% of naive CD4 clonotypes.

Sequencing used immunoSEQ multiplex PCR; TCRdb keeps in-frame clones, though not all of them. Of more than 2,000,000 clones listed, 90% to 95% are singletons. This CDR3 comprises 14 residues. Per the germline V gene, CDR1 is SGDLS and CDR2 is YYNGEE. V lost 0 bases to trimming and J lost 1 base, with 7 bases between them. Investigators divided CD4+ cells into CD45RA+ naive and CD45RA-negative memory subsets. With respect to this clone: What it binds is not known.

The material sequenced was naive CD4+ T cells from PBMCs. Subset reported: CD45RA+ positively selected. This receptor was taken from a man aged 18 to 29 in good health. Some clones in this sample may be carry-over from other donors' samples. The V gene is TRBV9, the J gene TRBJ2-5, with D unclear. The CDR3 sequence: CASSVDPFQETQYF. CDR3 sequence (DNA): TGTGCCAGCAGCGTAGATCCCTTCCAAGAGACCCAGTACTTC.